This T cell receptor beta chain was recorded in a study of CD8 T cells in ankylosing spondylitis. The V end lost 5 bases, the J end lost 1 base, and 2 bases lay between the germline ends. CDR1 is SEHNR and CDR2 is FQNEAQ in the germline V gene (reference sequence). The CDR3 has 11 residues. Each CDR3 protein is one row after TCRdb ran MiXCR on the 5' RACE reads. Here the sample spans about 240,000 distinct CDR3 sequences, roughly 8.6% being singletons. This clonotype has a count of ten or more. The rearrangement links TRBV7-9 to TRBJ1-1; D remains unclear. The receptor was derived from a male donor with ankylosing spondylitis or in good health (not recorded which). Sample: blood, either unsorted or a sorted T cell fraction (not recorded which). CDR3 sequence: CASSTNTEAFF. As DNA, the CDR3 is TGTGCCAGCAGCACGAACACTGAAGCTTTCTTT.